The 7 T cell receptor beta chains below come from one sample, sequenced in a study of PD-1 blockade in classical Hodgkin lymphoma. Clones were read by immunoSEQ multiplex PCR, and TCRdb kept only the in-frame ones, dropping some. The table has about 21,000 clones, 74% seen once. All patients experienced relapse after autologous stem cell transplantation, and brentuximab vedotin exposure was variable. The sample in question was peripheral blood mononuclear cells (PBMCs), obtained at baseline. Receptors originate from a human donor with classical Hodgkin lymphoma.

The V and J genes are TRBV13 and TRBJ1-1; a possible D gene is TRBD1 (6 bases). The CDR3 loop spans 14 amino acids. V was shortened by 3 bases and J by 4 bases, with 12 bases between the two germline ends. The germline CDR1 and CDR2 sequences are PRHDT and FYEKMQ (reference sequence). CDR3 sequence reads: CASSFLDRTTEAFF. The CDR3 DNA reads TGTGCCAGCAGCTTCCTCGACAGGACCACTGAAGCTTTCTTT.

The chain combines TRBV6-6 with TRBJ2-7; TRBD2 matches at 11 bases. CDR1 is MNHNY and CDR2 is SVGAGI in the germline V gene (reference sequence). V gave up 0 bases and J gave up 4 bases; unmatched junction bases: 2. There are 15 residues in the CDR3. The CDR3 sequence is CASSYSGLAEYEQYF. The CDR3, as DNA: TGTGCCAGCAGTTACTCGGGACTAGCGGAGTACGAGCAGTACTTC.

The rearrangement joins TRBV7-9 to TRBJ2-5, with TRBD1 as a possible D gene (6 bases). CDR3 length equals 13 residues. Trimming took 5 bases from V and 5 from J, leaving 12 bases between them. Germline CDR1 SEHNR, CDR2 FQNEAQ (reference sequence). This chain's CDR3 is CASSLGQIETQYF. In DNA, the CDR3 is TGTGCCAGCAGCCTTGGACAGATCGAGACCCAGTACTTC.

This rearrangement joins TRBV5-4 to TRBJ2-1; TRBD2 agrees at 8 bases. The J segment lost 9 bases and the V segment lost 4 bases, leaving 9 bases of the junction unmatched. The germline V gene has CDR1 SGHNT and CDR2 YYREEE (reference sequence). The CDR3 covers 14 residues. This CDR3 is CASSASGSWSEQFF. The DNA for the CDR3 is TGTGCCAGCAGCGCAAGCGGGAGTTGGAGTGAGCAGTTCTTC.

This clone has only a few counts. One end of the junction fails to match germline, which may point to a read error. This chain links TRBV15 with TRBJ1-2; 7 bases align to TRBD1. The CDR3 loop spans 11 amino acids. Germline V gene sequence: CDR1 LNHNV, CDR2 YYDKDF (reference sequence). CDR3 nucleotides: TGTGCCACCAGCGGATTGGACAGGTCGTTCTTC. This codes for CATSGLDRSFF.

The chain joins TRBV19 to TRBJ2-2; possibly TRBD2 for D (6 bases). V dropped 3 bases and J dropped 3 bases, with 11 bases sitting between them. CDR1 and CDR2 from the germline V gene are LNHDA and SQIVND (reference sequence). This CDR3 is built from 15 residues. The CDR3 protein is CASSMYGGDTGELFF. The CDR3 region has the DNA TGTGCCAGTAGTATGTACGGGGGAGACACCGGGGAGCTGTTTTTT.

This clone appeared a few times. This rearrangement joins TRBV27 to TRBJ2-7; 9 bases map to TRBD1. Losses at the gene ends were 6 bases for V and 5 bases for J; bases not matched to a gene: 11. This CDR3 is 15 amino acids long. Germline loops: CDR1 MNHEY, CDR2 SMNVEV (reference sequence). DNA of the CDR3: TGTGCCAGCAGAAAATTGACAGGGGGTAGGGACGAGCAGTACTTC. Translation gives CASRKLTGGRDEQYF.